The rows below give T cell receptor beta chains drawn from one sample of a study of blood T cell repertoires in COVID-19. The table came from immunoSEQ multiplex PCR; TCRdb's copy has only in-frame clones and leaves some out. The sample consists of 220,000 or so clones, less than 90% of them appearing once. The sequencing sample was made of peripheral blood. These receptors were taken from a man aged 25 to 40 with active or convalescent COVID-19. The CDR3 runs from the conserved cysteine through the conserved F or W. The D gene is left open where the match is weak. For some rows the clone size is stated as once, few or many, or as a class when expanded; others skip it.

TRBJ2-2,TRBV28,TRBD2,-,CASSLGGLDTGELFF,TGTGCCAGCAGTTTGGGAGGGTTGGACACCGGGGAGCTGTTTTTT
TRBJ2-6,TRBV11-2,-,once,CASSLDGWGGTPGNVLTF,TGTGCCAGCAGCTTAGATGGGTGGGGCGGGACCCCCGGAAACGTCCTGACTTTC
TRBJ2-3,TRBV30,TRBD2,once,CAWSSPSGIPYF,TGTGCCTGGAGTTCTCCTAGCGGGATACCCTATTTT
TRBJ2-7,TRBV18,-,-,CASRAGGPPGEQYF,TGTGCCAGCCGGGCCGGCGGGCCGCCTGGCGAGCAGTACTTC
TRBJ1-1,TRBV19,-,-,CASMEVNTEAFF,TGTGCCAGTATGGAGGTGAACACTGAAGCTTTCTTT
TRBJ1-1,TRBV6-5,TRBD1,-,CASSHSTGPMNTEAFF,TGTGCCAGCAGTCACTCGACAGGGCCCATGAACACTGAAGCTTTCTTT
TRBJ1-5,TRBV11-2,TRBD1,-,CASSNDREQPQHF,TGTGCCAGCAGCAACGACAGGGAACAGCCCCAGCATTTT
TRBJ1-2,TRBV9,TRBD1,-,CASSVTGVDYGYTF,TGTGCCAGCAGCGTAACAGGGGTTGACTATGGCTACACCTTC
TRBJ2-7,TRBV28,-,-,CASSLRRSQGRNEQYF,TGTGCCAGCAGTTTAAGGAGGTCGCAGGGGCGAAACGAGCAGTACTTC
TRBJ2-3,TRBV4-3,-,-,CASSQAQRTTDTQYF,TGCGCCAGCAGCCAAGCCCAGCGGACCACAGATACGCAGTATTTT
TRBJ2-3,TRBV5-5,-,-,CASSLAFWREKGGTDTQYF,TGTGCCAGCAGCTTGGCGTTTTGGCGGGAGAAGGGGGGCACAGATACGCAGTATTTT
TRBJ1-1,TRBV12-3/TRBV12-4,-,-,CASSLTANTEAFF,TGTGCCAGCAGCTTGACAGCGAACACTGAAGCTTTCTTT
TRBJ1-5,TRBV10-3,-,-,CAISDEGGRMPQHF,TGTGCCATCAGTGACGAGGGAGGTAGGATGCCCCAGCATTTT
TRBJ1-1,TRBV3-1/TRBV3-2,-,-,CASSQRDTYTEAFF,TGTGCCAGCAGCCAACGGGACACCTACACTGAAGCTTTCTTT
TRBJ2-7,TRBV5-1,-,-,CASSLAKGWEQYF,TGCGCCAGCAGCTTGGCGAAGGGGTGGGAGCAGTACTTC
TRBJ1-1,TRBV14,-,-,CASSAAGENTEAFF,TGTGCCAGCAGCGCAGCAGGGGAGAACACTGAAGCTTTCTTT
TRBJ2-7,TRBV28,-,-,CASSSPGGSYEQYF,TGTGCCAGCAGTTCCCCCGGCGGCTCCTACGAGCAGTACTTC
TRBJ2-3,TRBV5-8,TRBD2,-,CASSFLAGGDTQYF,TGTGCCAGCAGCTTTCTAGCGGGGGGTGATACGCAGTATTTT
TRBJ2-7,TRBV5-1,-,-,CASSPQLLAYEQYF,TGCGCCAGCAGCCCCCAACTACTAGCCTACGAGCAGTACTTC
TRBJ2-5,TRBV9,-,-,CASSVGGVQETQYF,TGTGCCAGCAGCGTAGGGGGGGTCCAAGAGACCCAGTACTTC
TRBJ1-6,TRBV7-9,TRBD1,-,CASSFDRVNSPLHF,TGTGCCAGCAGCTTCGACAGGGTTAATTCACCCCTCCACTTT
TRBJ1-3,TRBV27,-,-,CASSFREGNTIYF,TGTGCCAGCAGTTTCAGGGAAGGAAACACCATATATTTT
TRBJ2-5,TRBV24-1,TRBD2,-,CATSDPIAGGGETQYF,TGTGCCACCAGTGATCCCATAGCGGGAGGCGGAGAGACCCAGTACTTC
TRBJ1-1,TRBV7-9,-,many,CASSYTNTEAFF,TGTGCCAGCAGCTACACCAACACTGAAGCTTTCTTT